The entry below gives a single TCR beta chain sequence along with its context. Original data processing: Estimation of nucleated cell counts was performed using reference gene primer amplification. Clones were read by immunoSEQ multiplex PCR, and TCRdb kept only the in-frame ones, dropping some. V and J calls and clone size are copied from that table; D and trimming were computed from the DNA. Of 200,000 to 250,000 clones in the sample, 82% are singletons; the top ten hold about 3.8%. This entry is derived from a study of blood T cell repertoires in COVID-19. Study at large: T cells, B-cell-depleted T cells, or PBMCs supplied cDNA or gDNA.

Germline V gene sequence: CDR1 GTSNPN, CDR2 SVGIG (reference sequence). V was shortened by 4 bases and J by 3 bases, with 13 bases between the two germline ends. This CDR3 is built from 13 residues. The chain has TRBV30 and TRBJ2-7; possible D gene TRBD1, 5 bases. The sequenced sample was peripheral blood. This clonotype originated in a woman older than 75 with acute or convalescent COVID-19. This chain's CDR3 is CAWTGGADYEQYF. The CDR3 nucleotides read TGTGCCTGGACGGGTGGGGCAGACTACGAGCAGTACTTC. The complete variable domain, with remaining parts taken from reference TRBV30 and TRBJ2-7, reads SQTIHQWPATLVQPVGSPLSLECTVEGTSNPNLYWYRQAAGRGLQLLFYSVGIGQISSEVPQNLSASRPQDRQFILSSKKLLLSDSGFYLCAWTGGADYEQYFGPGTRLTVT.